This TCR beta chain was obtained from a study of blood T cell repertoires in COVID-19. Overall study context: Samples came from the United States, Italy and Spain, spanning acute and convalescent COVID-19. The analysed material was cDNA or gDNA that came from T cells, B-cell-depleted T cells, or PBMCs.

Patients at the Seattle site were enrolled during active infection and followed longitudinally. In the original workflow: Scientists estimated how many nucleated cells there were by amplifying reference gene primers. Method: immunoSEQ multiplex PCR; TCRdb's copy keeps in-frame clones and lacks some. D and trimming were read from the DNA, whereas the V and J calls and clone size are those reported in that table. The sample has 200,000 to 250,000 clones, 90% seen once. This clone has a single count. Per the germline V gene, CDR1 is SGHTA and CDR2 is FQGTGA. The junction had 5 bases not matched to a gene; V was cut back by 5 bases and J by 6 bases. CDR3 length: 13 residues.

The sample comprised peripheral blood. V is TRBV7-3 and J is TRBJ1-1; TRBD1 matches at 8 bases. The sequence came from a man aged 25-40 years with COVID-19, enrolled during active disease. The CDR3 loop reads CASSPQGGAEAFF. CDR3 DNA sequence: TGTGCCAGCAGCCCACAGGGGGGCGCTGAAGCTTTCTTT.